This TCR beta chain originates from a study of blood T cell repertoires in COVID-19. Whole-study context: From the United States, Italy and Spain came samples of acute and convalescent COVID-19. Sources were T cells, B-cell-depleted T cells, or PBMCs; the material itself was cDNA or gDNA.

Germline V lookup: CDR1 KGHSH, CDR2 LQKENI. Trimming took 3 bases from V and 1 from J; bases not matched to a gene: 6. The CDR3 consists of 16 residues. Authors' processing steps: Amplification of reference gene primers provided the estimated nucleated cell counts. TCRdb's copy holds only in-frame clones and misses some; the assay was immunoSEQ multiplex PCR. V, J and clone size are those of that table, while D and trimming were read from the DNA. The table lists about 360,000 clones, 81% of them singletons. The chain links TRBV18 to TRBJ1-1; TRBD1 agrees at 9 bases. This clonotype originated in a human donor with acute or convalescent COVID-19. The donor label of this sample is uncertain. The sequencing input was peripheral blood. The CDR3 is CASSPDRGIRNTEAFF. DNA of the CDR3: TGTGCCAGCTCACCGGACAGGGGAATTAGGAACACTGAAGCTTTCTTT.